Here is one T cell receptor (beta chain) with its context. No antigen is known for it. The data were taken from a study of OX40 agonist ivuxolimab in advanced cancers. CDR1 and CDR2 from the germline V gene are SGDLS and YYNGEE. V gave up 0 bases and J gave up 3 bases, with 13 bases separating them. The CDR3 has 15 amino acids. Data came from immunoSEQ multiplex PCR; TCRdb stores just in-frame clones and leaves some out. The sample holds about 57,000 clones; approximately 95% are singletons and the top ten take around 26%. General study findings and limits: Also showing low normalized T-cell clonal expansion were some of the nonresponders. Doses of 0.1 to 3.0 mg/kg were accompanied by clonal expansion of CD4+ and CD8+ blood T cells by week 6. Not determined was the antigen specificity of the expanded peripheral T cells.

This receptor was taken from an adult with an advanced solid tumor such as melanoma, head and neck, liver or kidney cancer. V and J are TRBV9 and TRBJ2-7; the D gene could be TRBD1 or TRBD2 (5 bases each). This material consisted of CD4+ or CD8+ T cells sorted from blood, taken in a trial of the OX40 agonist ivuxolimab. CDR3 sequence: CASSVAGQEYYEQYF. The DNA for the CDR3 is TGTGCCAGCAGCGTAGCGGGGCAGGAGTACTACGAGCAGTACTTC.